Below are 24 T cell receptor beta chains sequenced from a single sample in a study of cytomegalovirus exposure and HLA in healthy donors. A multiplex PCR was run with 60 Vbeta primers and 13 Jbeta primers. Libraries were prepared by immunoSEQ multiplex PCR; TCRdb keeps only in-frame clonotypes and omits some of them. The sample has about 160,000 clones, 80% seen once. The sample comprised PBMCs. The receptors derive from a male donor in good health and CMV-seropositive.

This clone has only a few counts. The chain couples TRBV5-4 to TRBJ1-1, with 9 bases fitting TRBD1. The CDR3 totals 14 residues. CDR1 and CDR2 from the germline V gene are SGHNT and YYREEE (reference sequence). V shed 3 bases and J 5 bases; nucleotides not matched to a gene: 5. Here the CDR3 reads CASSSGQGRTEAFF. The CDR3 DNA sequence: TGTGCCAGCAGCTCCGGACAGGGGCGGACTGAAGCTTTCTTT.

This chain joins TRBV6-1 and TRBJ2-1; a possible D gene is TRBD2 (5 bases). Germline values: CDR1 MNHNS, CDR2 SASEGT. The CDR3 totals 17 residues. V was shortened by 6 bases and J by 1 base, with 19 bases between the two germline ends. The CDR3 loop is CASREPHPGLSYNEQFF. The CDR3 DNA sequence: TGTGCCAGCAGAGAACCCCACCCGGGGTTGTCCTACAATGAGCAGTTCTTC.

The V gene is TRBV6-6, the J gene TRBJ2-7; 10 positions match TRBD1. Germline CDR1 MNHNY, CDR2 SVGAGI (reference sequence). The CDR3 loop spans 15 amino acids. The ends lost 5 bases at V and 3 bases at J; junction bases unmatched: 7. DNA for the CDR3: TGTGCCAGCAGTACCCCGACAGGGGGCCTCTACGAGCAGTACTTC. Protein product: CASSTPTGGLYEQYF.

The chain has TRBV7-6 and TRBJ1-1, with D perhaps TRBD1 (5 bases). The CDR3 has 14 amino acids. V shed 1 base and J shed 1 base, with 7 bases lying between them. From germline, CDR1 is SGHVS and CDR2 FNYEAQ. CDR3 residues: CASSLGQGNTEAFF. In DNA, the CDR3 is TGTGCCAGCAGCTTAGGGCAGGGGAACACTGAAGCTTTCTTT.

This clone was seen a few times. V gene TRBV11-3 combines with J gene TRBJ2-5, with 8 bases that match TRBD1. V was pared by 5 bases and J by 1 base, with 9 bases of the junction left unmatched. Germline V gene data show CDR1 as SGHNT and CDR2 as YENEEA. This CDR3 has 16 residues. The CDR3 loop reads CASSIGQGRGQETQYF. CDR3 nucleotides: TGTGCCAGCAGCATCGGACAGGGACGGGGCCAAGAGACCCAGTACTTC.

V gene TRBV21-1 combines with J gene TRBJ2-3; the DNA was not compared with TRBD1, the D call given in the table. TRBV21-1 is annotated as a pseudogene. The CDR3 consists of 17 residues. CDR3 in amino acids: CASSRMRDRLPPDTQYF. The CDR3 nucleotides read TGTGCCAGCAGCAGGATGAGAGACAGGCTGCCCCCAGATACGCAGTATTTT.

In its sample, this clone was seen once. The chain's CDR3 is CASSVEGSGGFEQFF. Written as DNA, the CDR3 is TGTGCCAGCAGCGTAGAAGGTTCCGGGGGTTTTGAGCAGTTCTTC. The V gene is TRBV9, the J gene TRBJ2-1; TRBD2 might be the D (6 bases). Germline assignment: CDR1 SGDLS and CDR2 YYNGEE. Deletions cut 0 bases from V and 9 bases from J, with 16 bases between. This CDR3 is built from 15 residues.

V is TRBV11-3 and J is TRBJ2-1, with TRBD2 identical over 9 bases. CDR1 is SGHNT, CDR2 YENEEA, per germline. The CDR3 is made up of 15 amino acids. V gave up 5 bases and J gave up 6 bases; unmatched junction bases: 8. Here the CDR3 DNA reads TGTGCCAGCAGCCCAGTGGGACTAGCAGCCAATGAGCAGTTCTTC. This translates into CASSPVGLAANEQFF.

This clone has only a few counts. The chain is built from TRBV9 and TRBJ2-7; 7 positions agree with TRBD1. V lost 0 bases, J lost 3 bases, and 9 bases stayed unmatched. This CDR3 is 16 amino acids long. In germline, CDR1 is SGDLS, CDR2 YYNGEE. The CDR3 DNA reads as TGTGCCAGCAGCGTAGGACTGACAGGGTCGGGCTACGAGCAGTACTTC. Protein sequence: CASSVGLTGSGYEQYF.

This clone was seen a few times. Relative to the germline gene, one junction end is altered; a read error may explain this. Other nucleotide sequences from this sample produce the same CDR3. The chain recombines TRBV7-6 with TRBJ2-2; D is perhaps TRBD1 (6 bases). There are 15 residues in the CDR3. Germline values: CDR1 SGHVS, CDR2 FNYEAQ. The CDR3 region is CASRPGEMNTGELFF. The CDR3 DNA sequence: TGTGCCAGCAGACCAGGGGAAATGAACACCGGCGAGCTGTTTTTT.

As DNA, the CDR3 is TGTGCCAGCTCACCTACCCCGGTCAGGAAATATGGCTACACCTTC. This translates into CASSPTPVRKYGYTF. The chain has TRBV18 and TRBJ1-2; D uncertain. The germline V gene has CDR1 KGHSH and CDR2 LQKENI. The CDR3 has 15 amino acids. V dropped 3 bases and J dropped 5 bases, with 16 bases sitting between them.

The gene calls are TRBV18 and TRBJ2-1; 14 nucleotides line up with TRBD2. Germline CDR1 KGHSH, CDR2 LQKENI. The CDR3 has 15 amino acids. V trimming: 0 bases; J trimming: 14 bases; junction bases outside the gene matches: 6. The CDR3 coding sequence is TGTGCCAGCTCACCACCAGGGACTAGCGGGAGCAGCGAGTTCTTC. It translates to CASSPPGTSGSSEFF.

The chain uses TRBV7-6 and TRBJ1-1; D is unresolved. This CDR3 spans 15 amino acids. Germline-derived CDR1 and CDR2 are SGHVS and FNYEAQ. V lost 0 bases and J lost 7, with 15 bases in between. The chain's CDR3 is CASSLAGGLKGEAFF. The CDR3 nucleotides read TGTGCCAGCAGCTTAGCGGGAGGACTTAAGGGTGAAGCTTTCTTT.

This chain connects TRBV18 to TRBJ2-7; 11 bases align to TRBD2. The CDR3 is made up of 15 amino acids. Germline V CDR1 and CDR2: KGHSH, LQKENI. Losses at the gene ends were 3 bases for V and 4 bases for J; bases not matched to a gene: 5. CDR3 sequence (DNA): TGTGCCAGCTCACCGGGACTAGCGGAAATTTACGAGCAGTACTTC. Translating it yields CASSPGLAEIYEQYF. The full variable domain, rest sourced from reference TRBV18 and TRBJ2-7, is NAGVMQNPRHLVRRRGQEARLRCSPMKGHSHVYWYRQLPEEGLKFMVYLQKENIIDESGMPKERFSAEFPKEGPSILRIQQVVRGDSAAYFCASSPGLAEIYEQYFGPGTRLTVT.

The gene calls are TRBV2 and TRBJ1-1, with no clear D. The ends were cut back, 3 bases at V and 3 bases at J, with 5 bases in the middle. Germline V gene lookup returns CDR1 SNHLY and CDR2 FYNNEI. This CDR3 is 12 amino acids long. This CDR3 is CASSDRYTEAFF. The CDR3 DNA follows: TGTGCCAGCAGTGACAGATACACTGAAGCTTTCTTT.

This clone was detected once. The chain combines TRBV6-4 with TRBJ2-1; 10 bases are a match to TRBD2. This CDR3 spans 12 amino acids. Germline CDR1 and CDR2: MRHNA and SNTAGT. The trim removed 3 bases at V and 13 bases at J, leaving 3 bases unmatched. The CDR3 loop reads CASSDSSGSQFF. Here the CDR3 DNA reads TGTGCCAGCAGTGATTCTAGCGGGAGCCAGTTCTTC.

The genes are TRBV10-3 and TRBJ2-7; weak D call: TRBD2 (5 bases). V gave up 3 bases and J gave up 3 bases, with 15 bases separating them. From germline, CDR1 is ENHRY and CDR2 SYGVKD. The CDR3 length is 15 residues. The CDR3 loop is CAISDAGVHGYEQYF. The CDR3 DNA reads as TGTGCCATCAGTGACGCCGGGGTACATGGCTACGAGCAGTACTTC.

The CDR3 nucleotides read TGTGCCAGCGCTCGAGCGACGTCAGGGTCCGACAAAAACATTCAGTACTTC. It translates to CASARATSGSDKNIQYF. The rearrangement uses TRBV27 and TRBJ2-4, with D tentatively TRBD1 (5 bases). The CDR3 extends over 17 amino acids. Between the trimmed V and J ends, which lost 8 bases and 3 bases, there was a span of 23 bases. Germline CDR1 reads MNHEY; CDR2 reads SMNVEV (reference sequence).

This clone has only one observation. This chain joins TRBV23-1 and TRBJ2-5; 8 bases are a match to TRBD1. The end of the DNA is better explained by TRBJ2-7, so the J call may be wrong. TRBV23-1 is an open reading frame whose function is uncertain. This CDR3 is 13 amino acids long. The CDR3 region is CASTALQGDEQYF. For the CDR3, the DNA is TGCGCCAGCACTGCCCTACAGGGGGACGAGCAGTACTTC.

V gene TRBV4-1 combines with J gene TRBJ1-2, with D possibly being TRBD1 (5 bases). CDR1 and CDR2 from the germline V gene are MGHRA and YSYEKL. The CDR3 runs to 19 residues. Between the trimmed V and J ends, which lost 0 bases and 4 bases, there was a span of 24 bases. The CDR3 DNA reads as TGCGCCAGCAGCCAAGAGGGGGAAGGGACCCCCGGGGGAGGCTATGGCTACACCTTC. Translated, it gives CASSQEGEGTPGGGYGYTF.

This rearrangement joins TRBV11-2 to TRBJ2-2, with TRBD2 as a possible D gene (5 bases). The CDR3 has 17 residues. V was clipped by 0 bases and J by 5 bases, with 16 bases between them. Germline V CDR1 and CDR2: SGHAT, FQNNGV. CDR3 in DNA: TGTGCCAGCAGCTTAGATTCACCCTCTAGGAGGACCGGGGAGCTGTTTTTT. This translates into CASSLDSPSRRTGELFF.

The rearrangement uses TRBV4-3 and TRBJ1-2, with TRBD1 matching 7 bases. Germline CDR1 LGHNA, CDR2 YSLEER. The CDR3 is 13 amino acids. Unmatched junction bases numbered 8, after V lost 9 bases and J lost 4 bases. CDR3 in amino acids: CASGRTGIYGYTF. The DNA of the CDR3 is TGCGCCAGTGGGCGGACAGGCATCTATGGCTACACCTTC.

The V gene is TRBV5-1, the J gene TRBJ2-4; D is possibly TRBD2 (5 bases). Per germline, CDR1 SGHRS and CDR2 YFSETQ. V was cut by 4 bases and J by 8 bases, with 19 bases left in between. The CDR3 runs to 15 residues. CDR3 bases: TGCGCCAGCAGCGCCAACTCCGGAGGCTCGGACATTCAGTACTTC. Translation: CASSANSGGSDIQYF.

This sequence joins TRBV4-1 and TRBJ1-3; TRBD1 is a possible D gene (6 bases). CDR3 length equals 17 residues. Trimming stripped 0 bases from V and 2 bases from J, with 14 bases between. Germline assignment: CDR1 MGHRA and CDR2 YSYEKL. The CDR3 reads CASSQDRTEGTGNTIYF. The CDR3 bases are TGCGCCAGCAGCCAAGATCGGACAGAGGGGACTGGAAACACCATATATTTT.